The next 10 T cell receptor beta chains were all read from a single sample in a study of human T cells and chemical hapten exposure. MiXCR, applied by TCRdb to the RACE reads, yields one record per CDR3 protein. Here the sample spans tens of thousands of distinct CDR3 sequences, about 11% being singletons. Time point indicated: patch test 1, 2 weeks after DPC sensitization. Described treatment: therapeutic diphenylcyclopropenone sensitization with weekly scalp DPC. Source: whole blood, taken in connection with sensitization to the hapten diphenylcyclopropenone (DPC). All receptors derive from a man in his forties or fifties with alopecia areata. Some clones in this sample may be carry-over from other donors' samples.

This clonotype was detected ten times or more. The V call is TRBV20-1, the J call TRBJ2-3, with 13 bases aligning to TRBD2. From germline, CDR1 is DFQATT and CDR2 SNEGSKA (reference sequence). The CDR3 contains 19 residues. V was pared by 3 bases and J by 1 base, with 13 bases of the junction left unmatched. The CDR3 reads CSARKGAFGLAGGTDTQYF. CDR3 nucleotides: TGCAGTGCTAGGAAGGGGGCCTTTGGACTAGCGGGGGGCACAGATACGCAGTATTTT.

This clonotype was counted a few times. The junction does not match germline at one end; this may be a read error. J is TRBJ2-7 and V is TRBV6-2 or TRBV6-3; TRBD2 might be the D (5 bases). The V gene's germline CDR1 is MNHEY and CDR2 SVGEGT. The length of the CDR3 is 12 residues. CDR3 region: CASSYVPGNADF. CDR3 nucleotides: TGTGCCAGCTCCTATGTGCCGGGGAACGCTGACTTC.

This clonotype has ten or more counts. The rearrangement uses TRBV5-5 and TRBJ1-4; D not resolved. CDR1 is SGHKS, CDR2 YYEKEE, per germline (reference sequence). There are 13 residues in the CDR3. The V gene lost 0 bases and the J gene lost 10 bases, with 10 bases spanning the gap. The CDR3 protein is CASSLASQGKLFF. DNA for the CDR3: TGTGCCAGCAGCTTGGCCTCCCAAGGAAAACTGTTTTTT.

This clonotype was seen many times. This rearrangement joins TRBV28 to TRBJ2-5; D call uncertain. Between the trimmed V and J ends, which lost 2 bases and 4 bases, there was a span of 20 bases. Germline V CDR1 and CDR2: MDHEN, SYDVKM. CDR3 length equals 17 residues. The CDR3 loop is CASSLSIKAEARETQYF. The CDR3 DNA is TGTGCCAGCAGTTTAAGTATCAAGGCGGAAGCTCGAGAGACCCAGTACTTC.

This clonotype showed up many times. This chain joins TRBV28 and TRBJ2-7, with 9 bases lining up with TRBD1. The V gene end was trimmed by 6 bases and the J gene end by 1 base; junction bases not matched to a gene: 7. CDR3 length: 15 amino acids. The V gene's germline CDR1 is MDHEN and CDR2 SYDVKM. CDR3 nucleotides: TGTGCCAGCAGCCCGACCGGGACAGGGTCCTACGAGCAGTACTTC. It translates to CASSPTGTGSYEQYF. The variable domain in full, completed from reference TRBV28 and TRBJ2-7, reads DVKVTQSSRYLVKRTGEKVFLECVQDMDHENMFWYRQDPGLGLRLIYFSYDVKMKEKGDIPEGYSVSREKKERFSLILESASTNQTSMYLCASSPTGTGSYEQYFGPGTRLTVT.

The rearrangement links TRBV5-1 to TRBJ1-1, with no clear D. Germline V gene lookup returns CDR1 SGHRS and CDR2 YFSETQ. Trimming removed 2 bases at V and 0 bases at J, with 5 bases between. The CDR3 is 13 residues long. The CDR3 DNA sequence: TGCGCCAGCAGCTTCCTAGTGAACACTGAAGCTTTCTTT. It encodes CASSFLVNTEAFF.

The J gene is TRBJ1-5, the V gene TRBV7-8, with no clear D. This CDR3 is 14 amino acids long. V dropped 0 bases and J dropped 3 bases, with 6 bases sitting between them. The germline V gene encodes CDR1 SGHVS and CDR2 FQNEAQ. The CDR3 protein is CASSLAGDNQPQHF. DNA for the CDR3: TGTGCCAGCAGCTTAGCAGGAGACAATCAGCCCCAGCATTTT.

V is TRBV20-1 and J is TRBJ2-7; D gene ambiguous. V was cut by 6 bases and J by 0 bases, with 15 bases left in between. The CDR3 is made up of 14 amino acids. Germline CDR1 DFQATT, CDR2 SNEGSKA (reference sequence). CDR3 protein: CSARLLGFSYEQYF. The CDR3 DNA reads TGCAGTGCCCGACTTTTAGGATTCTCCTACGAGCAGTACTTC.

This clonotype was counted many times. This rearrangement joins TRBV5-4 to TRBJ1-5; TRBD1 matches at 8 bases. This CDR3 has 14 residues. V was pared by 4 bases and J by 2 bases, with 2 bases of the junction left unmatched. The V gene's germline CDR1 is SGHNT and CDR2 YYREEE (reference sequence). CDR3 in amino acids: CASSTGQGNQPQHF. The CDR3 region has the DNA TGTGCCAGCAGCACGGGACAGGGCAATCAGCCCCAGCATTTT.

The sample holds many counts of this clonotype. CDR3 sequence (DNA): TGTGCCAGCAGCGAACAGGGACGCTCTGGAAACACCATATATTTT. Residues: CASSEQGRSGNTIYF. The chain combines TRBV6-5 with TRBJ1-3; D possibly corresponds to TRBD1 (6 bases). This CDR3 region has 15 residues. Germline CDR1 reads MNHEY; CDR2 reads SVGAGI. Trimming removed 6 bases from V and 0 bases from J, with 12 bases in between.